One sample yielded the 23 T cell receptor beta chains listed below, sequenced in a study of response to subunit inactivated influenza vaccine. TCRdb processed the RT-PCR reads anew with MiXCR; each CDR3 protein has one entry. In the table there are more than 250,000 distinct CDR3 sequences, about a fifth of which are singletons. Sample: PBMCs from blood, taken roughly 20 months after vaccination. These receptors originate from a man between 50 and 69 years old who received an inactivated influenza vaccine.

The chain links TRBV12-3 or TRBV12-4 to TRBJ1-6; no clear D. The CDR3 contains 12 residues. The V and J ends lost 6 bases and 10 bases respectively, with 10 bases between them. This chain's CDR3 is CASRDWGSPLHF. The DNA for the CDR3 is TGTGCCAGCAGGGATTGGGGATCACCCCTCCACTTT.

The chain uses TRBV12-3 or TRBV12-4 and TRBJ2-5; D unresolved. This CDR3 region has 12 residues. The V end lost 3 bases, the J end lost 7 bases, and 9 bases lay between the germline ends. CDR3 sequence: CASSLSKGTQYF. CDR3 DNA sequence: TGTGCCAGCAGTTTGAGTAAAGGGACCCAGTACTTC.

This clonotype was seen at least ten times. The gene calls are TRBV12-3 or TRBV12-4 and TRBJ1-2; D is undetermined. V was pared by 3 bases and J by 6 bases, with 8 bases between. This CDR3 contains 12 residues. As DNA, the CDR3 is TGTGCCAGCAGTTTTACGGTCGATGGCTACACCTTC. Amino acids: CASSFTVDGYTF.

This clonotype was detected a few times. DNA of the CDR3: TGTGCCAGCAGCGCAGGGGAGGGTGCCTCTGGAAACACCATATATTTT. It is translated as CASSAGEGASGNTIYF. This rearrangement joins TRBV9 to TRBJ1-3, with D perhaps matching TRBD1 (6 bases). CDR1 is SGDLS, CDR2 YYNGEE, per germline. With 3 bases removed from V and 0 bases from J, the gap between germline ends came to 13 bases. This CDR3 is 16 amino acids long. The full variable domain, with the rest looked up from reference TRBV9 and TRBJ1-3, is DSGVTQTPKHLITATGQRVTLRCSPRSGDLSVYWYQQSLDQGLQFLIQYYNGEERAKGNILERFSAQQFPDLHSELNLSSLELGDSALYFCASSAGEGASGNTIYFGEGSWLTVV.

This clonotype was observed a single time. V and J are TRBV11-2 and TRBJ2-7; D is undetermined. CDR1 is SGHAT, CDR2 FQNNGV, per germline. Trimming left V 3 bases short and J 3 bases short, with 9 bases between. The CDR3 is 13 amino acids. DNA of the CDR3: TGTGCCAGCAGCTTTAACAGAAACTACGAGCAGTACTTC. As protein: CASSFNRNYEQYF.

This clonotype was found many times. The DNA for the CDR3 is TGTGCCAGTAGTTACAGGGGGCGCACAGATACGCAGTATTTT. Its protein is CASSYRGRTDTQYF. The chain links TRBV19 to TRBJ2-3; 9 bases are a match to TRBD1. There are 14 residues in the CDR3. The germline V gene has CDR1 LNHDA and CDR2 SQIVND (reference sequence). Trimming removed 5 bases from V and 1 base from J; junction bases left unmatched: 1.

This CDR3 reads CASSHGQGGNTIYF. The CDR3 region has the DNA TGTGCCAGCAGCCATGGACAGGGAGGAAACACCATATATTTT. The chain carries TRBV3-1 and TRBJ1-3; 8 bases are shared with TRBD1. CDR1 and CDR2 from the germline V gene are LGHDT and YNNKEL (reference sequence). The CDR3 is 14 amino acids. The ends lost 3 bases at V and 4 bases at J; junction bases unmatched: 2.

The chain carries TRBV6-1 and TRBJ2-4; TRBD1 matches 8 bases. The CDR3 spans 15 residues. V shed 2 bases, J shed 8 bases, and the junction held 8 bases outside the gene matches. Germline V gene sequence: CDR1 MNHNS, CDR2 SASEGT. CDR3 DNA: TGTGCCAGCAGTGAACCGACAGGGGCCGGGCACATTCAGTACTTC. This translates into CASSEPTGAGHIQYF.

This clonotype showed up just a few times. The chain is built from TRBV5-1 and TRBJ2-1, with 9 bases identical to TRBD2. CDR3 length equals 14 residues. Germline CDR1 SGHRS, CDR2 YFSETQ. J lost 10 bases, V lost 4 bases, and 9 bases had no gene match. The CDR3 region has the DNA TGCGCCAGCAGCCCTCGTAGTAGCGGGGGCGAGCAGTTCTTC. This sequence encodes CASSPRSSGGEQFF.

This clonotype was counted many times. The chain uses TRBV19 and TRBJ1-1; possible D gene TRBD1, 5 bases. This CDR3 contains 13 residues. Germline loops: CDR1 LNHDA, CDR2 SQIVND (reference sequence). The ends were cut back, 3 bases at V and 3 bases at J, with 8 bases in the middle. The CDR3 loop is CASSITGDTEAFF. The CDR3 DNA reads TGTGCCAGTAGTATTACGGGGGACACTGAAGCTTTCTTT.

This clonotype has a handful of counts. The chain has TRBV6-2 or TRBV6-3 and TRBJ2-7; 11 bases match TRBD1. Germline CDR1 reads MNHEY; CDR2 reads SVGEGT. This CDR3 comprises 19 residues. V was clipped by 9 bases and J by 2 bases; unmatched bases: 21. This CDR3 is CARRRRGQGARREAYEQYF. The DNA for the CDR3 is TGTGCCAGACGTCGCCGAGGACAGGGGGCGCGTAGAGAGGCCTACGAGCAGTACTTC.

V usage is TRBV10-3 and J usage is TRBJ2-3; D gene ambiguous. The CDR3 contains 13 residues. Trimming took 4 bases from V and 0 from J, leaving 5 bases between them. CDR1 is ENHRY, CDR2 SYGVKD, per germline. CDR3 in DNA: TGTGCCATCAGTGCCTACAGCACAGATACGCAGTATTTT. It codes for CAISAYSTDTQYF.

In its sample, this clonotype was seen many times. The gene calls are TRBV27 and TRBJ2-1, with TRBD2 identical over 15 bases. This CDR3 spans 18 amino acids. The germline CDR1 and CDR2 sequences are MNHEY and SMNVEV (reference sequence). V dropped 6 bases and J dropped 0; count of bases not matched to a gene: 6. The CDR3 DNA reads TGTGCCAGCAGCAGGACTAGCGGGGGGGACAGCTCCTACAATGAGCAGTTCTTC. This sequence encodes CASSRTSGGDSSYNEQFF.

This clonotype was counted once. The CDR3 DNA reads TGTGCCAGCAGCTCAAGGACAGGAGGGTCCTACGAGCAGTACTTC. Its translation is CASSSRTGGSYEQYF. V usage is TRBV7-2 and J usage is TRBJ2-7, with D maybe TRBD1 (7 bases). Germline lookup yields CDR1 SGHTA and CDR2 FQGNSA. The CDR3 sequence is 15 residues long. The V gene lost 4 bases and the J gene lost 1 base, with 14 bases spanning the gap.

This clonotype was counted only a few times. The chain combines TRBV20-1 with TRBJ2-3; 7 bases fit TRBD1. There are 16 residues in the CDR3. The germline CDR1 and CDR2 sequences are DFQATT and SNEGSKA (reference sequence). Germline trimming cut 0 bases from V and 3 bases from J; bases unmatched to any gene: 9. The CDR3, as DNA: TGCAGTGCTAGAGATTTTGACAGGGTTAATACAGATACGCAGTATTTT. Translation: CSARDFDRVNTDTQYF.

This chain's CDR3 is CASSLNGQGAPSSYNSPLHF. The CDR3 DNA follows: TGTGCCAGCAGCTTAAATGGACAGGGGGCGCCGAGCTCCTATAATTCACCCCTCCACTTT. This chain joins TRBV11-2 and TRBJ1-6, with TRBD1 matching over 11 bases. The germline gives CDR1 SGHAT, CDR2 FQNNGV. CDR3 size: 20 residues. Unmatched junction bases numbered 9, after V lost 2 bases and J lost 0 bases.

This chain joins TRBV20-1 and TRBJ1-3, with D possibly matching TRBD1 (6 bases). Between the trimmed V and J ends, which lost 5 bases and 0 bases, there was a span of 14 bases. This CDR3 contains 15 residues. Germline V lookup: CDR1 DFQATT, CDR2 SNEGSKA (reference sequence). The CDR3 DNA sequence: TGCAGTGCTCCCGCCCGGGGACACTCTGGAAACACCATATATTTT. It specifies CSAPARGHSGNTIYF.

The chain joins TRBV12-3 or TRBV12-4 to TRBJ2-7; 7 nucleotides align to TRBD2. The J segment lost 3 bases and the V segment lost 6 bases, leaving 8 bases of the junction unmatched. This CDR3 comprises 14 residues. CDR3 bases: TGTGCCAGCAGCCCTAGCGGACTAAGCTACGAGCAGTACTTC. Translation: CASSPSGLSYEQYF.

V gene TRBV18 combines with J gene TRBJ2-1, with D hard to call. The germline V gene encodes CDR1 KGHSH and CDR2 LQKENI. The V end lost 3 bases, the J end lost 4 bases, and 10 bases lay between the germline ends. This CDR3 comprises 14 residues. The CDR3 is CASSPTEYYNEQFF. DNA of the CDR3: TGTGCCAGCTCACCGACCGAGTATTACAATGAGCAGTTCTTC.

This clonotype appeared a few times. CDR3 region: CASSLAGTGVPDTQYF. CDR3 in DNA: TGCGCCAGCAGCTTGGCCGGGACAGGGGTTCCAGATACGCAGTATTTT. The chain uses TRBV5-1 and TRBJ2-3; 10 bases fit TRBD1. Germline V gene sequence: CDR1 SGHRS, CDR2 YFSETQ. V lost 0 bases to trimming and J lost 4 bases; unmatched junction nucleotides: 5. The CDR3 is 16 amino acids.

This clonotype showed up just a few times. J is TRBJ2-1 and V is TRBV11-1; 14 bases match TRBD2. CDR1 and CDR2 (germline): SGHAT, FQDESV (reference sequence). The CDR3 loop spans 18 amino acids. With V trimmed by 5 bases and J by 4 bases, 10 bases remained unmatched. CDR3 sequence reads: CASSPMTSGRVAYNEQFF. DNA for the CDR3: TGTGCCAGCAGCCCAATGACTAGCGGGAGGGTCGCGTACAATGAGCAGTTCTTC.

The genes are TRBV5-1 and TRBJ1-4, with D uncertain. V lost 1 base and J 1 base, leaving 8 bases between the germline ends. CDR3 length equals 15 residues. Germline-derived CDR1 and CDR2 are SGHRS and YFSETQ. For the CDR3, the DNA is TGCGCCAGCAGCTTGCTAGGGAGAACTAATGAAAAACTGTTTTTT. Protein sequence: CASSLLGRTNEKLFF.

This clonotype was picked up many times. CDR3 loop: CASSSLGYGYTF. The CDR3 DNA follows: TGTGCCAGCAGTTCCTTAGGCTATGGCTACACCTTC. V usage is TRBV12-3 or TRBV12-4 and J usage is TRBJ1-2; D gene uncertain. The CDR3 consists of 12 residues. Trimming took off 4 bases at V and 4 bases at J, with 7 bases between the two ends.